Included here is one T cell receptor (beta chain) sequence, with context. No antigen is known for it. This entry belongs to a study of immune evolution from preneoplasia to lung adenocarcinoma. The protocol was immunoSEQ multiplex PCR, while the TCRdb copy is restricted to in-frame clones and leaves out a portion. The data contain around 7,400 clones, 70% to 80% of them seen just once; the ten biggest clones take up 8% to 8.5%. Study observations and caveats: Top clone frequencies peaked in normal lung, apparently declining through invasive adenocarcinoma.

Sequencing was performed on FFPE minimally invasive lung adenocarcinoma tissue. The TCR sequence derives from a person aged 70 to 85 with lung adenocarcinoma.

The CDR3 protein is CASSSGDRESQPQHF. In DNA, the CDR3 is TGTGCCAGCAGCTCTGGGGACAGGGAGTCTCAGCCCCAGCATTTT. The gene calls are TRBV28 and TRBJ1-5; 9 positions match TRBD1. Germline V lookup: CDR1 MDHEN, CDR2 SYDVKM. The CDR3 extends over 15 amino acids. V trimming: 6 bases; J trimming: 6 bases; junction bases outside the gene matches: 9.